The rows below give T cell receptor beta chains drawn from one sample of a study of beta chain features in type 1 diabetes. Profiled with immunoSEQ multiplex PCR; TCRdb holds only in-frame clones, not every one. Among 150,000 to 200,000 clones listed, 7% to 9.5% were seen once. The sample taken for sequencing was central memory CD4+ T cells from blood. All receptors derive from a woman in her twenties or thirties with type 1 diabetes. CDR3s include the opening cysteine and the closing phenylalanine or tryptophan. A D gene is named only where the DNA matches it firmly. Not every row has a clone size; where given, it reads once, few, many or a size class.

J gene	D gene	V gene	clone size	CDR3 DNA	CDR3 protein
TRBJ2-5	TRBD2	TRBV6-5	-	TGTGCCAGCGGGGTAGCGGGAGCACCAGAGACCCAGTACTTC	CASGVAGAPETQYF
TRBJ2-5	TRBD2	TRBV30	-	TGTGCCTGGAGTGAGGGACTAGCGGGTCAAGAGACCCAGTACTTC	CAWSEGLAGQETQYF
TRBJ2-1	TRBD2	TRBV25-1	-	TGTGCCAGCAGTGAAGTTCTAGGGCTAGCGGACAATGAGCAGTTCTTC	CASSEVLGLADNEQFF
TRBJ1-1	-	TRBV2	few	TGTGCCAGCGTCCCAGGGATGAACACTGAAGCTTTCTTT	CASVPGMNTEAFF
TRBJ2-7	-	TRBV20-1	few	TGCAGTGGCCAGCGTTACTACGAGCAGTACTTC	CSGQRYYEQYF
TRBJ2-1	-	TRBV6-6	-	TGTGCCAGCAAGGGGTTTTCCGCTAGCTCCTACAATGAGCAGTTCTTC	CASKGFSASSYNEQFF
TRBJ1-2	-	TRBV18	-	TGTGCCAGCTCACGCTCCGGAGGGGCGCAGGATGGCTACACCTTC	CASSRSGGAQDGYTF
TRBJ2-3	TRBD1	TRBV27	few	TGTGCCAGCAGTTTAACAGGGGGCAACACAGATACGCAGTATTTT	CASSLTGGNTDTQYF
TRBJ1-4	TRBD1	TRBV7-9	-	TGTGCCAGCAGCTTAATGACAGGGTGGTTGGAAAAACTGTTTTTT	CASSLMTGWLEKLFF
TRBJ2-1	-	TRBV29-1	-	TGCAGCGTTGTACTAAGCGGAAGCTCCTACAATGAGCAGTTCTTC	CSVVLSGSSYNEQFF
TRBJ1-2	-	TRBV4-2	-	TGTGCCAGCAGCCAAGGAGTGGGGCGAGGAGATGGCTACACCTTC	CASSQGVGRGDGYTF
TRBJ2-6	TRBD1	TRBV11-3	many	TGTGCCAGCAGCTCCGGGACAGGGTATGGGGCCAACGTCCTGACTTTC	CASSSGTGYGANVLTF
TRBJ2-7	TRBD1	TRBV2	few	TGTGCCACCAATTCCGGGACAGGGCCCGACGAGCAGTACTTC	CATNSGTGPDEQYF
TRBJ2-6	-	TRBV9	-	TGTGCCAGCAGCGTGGCGGGGGCGGGGGCCAACGTCCTGACTTTC	CASSVAGAGANVLTF
TRBJ1-3	TRBD1	TRBV15	few	TGTGCCACCAGCAGAGATGCACCGGGACAGTCCGGAAACACCATATATTTT	CATSRDAPGQSGNTIYF
TRBJ1-1	TRBD1	TRBV9	-	TGTGCCAGCAGCCCCCGGGACAGAACTGAAGCTTTCTTT	CASSPRDRTEAFF
TRBJ2-1	TRBD1	TRBV6-6	-	TGTGCCGTCAGGGGGATGGGGATATACAATGAGCAGTTCTTC	CAVRGMGIYNEQFF
TRBJ2-2	TRBD1	TRBV19	-	TGTGCCAGCGTACAGGGGCGGAACACCGGGGAGCTGTTTTTT	CASVQGRNTGELFF
TRBJ1-5	-	TRBV29-1	-	TGCAGCGTTGTGGAACAGGTTAATCAGCCCCAGCATTTT	CSVVEQVNQPQHF
TRBJ2-3	-	TRBV25-1	many	TGTGCCAGCAATCCGGGCACAGATACGCAGTATTTT	CASNPGTDTQYF
TRBJ2-5	TRBD2	TRBV29-1	few	TGCAGCGGACTAGCGGGAGGAGAGACCCAGTACTTC	CSGLAGGETQYF
TRBJ1-2	TRBD1	TRBV6-1	-	TGTGCCAGCAGTGTGCAGGGGGCTGGCTACACCTTC	CASSVQGAGYTF
TRBJ1-4	TRBD1	TRBV28	many	TGTGCCAGCAGTTCGGCTCAGGGGGGAAATGAAAAACTGTTTTTT	CASSSAQGGNEKLFF
TRBJ2-7	-	TRBV5-6	few	TGTGCCAGCAGCTCAGACAGCTACGAGCAGTACTTC	CASSSDSYEQYF
TRBJ1-5	TRBD1	TRBV29-1	few	TGCAGCGTTGAAGGTCAGGGGGCGGGACAGCCCCAGCATTTT	CSVEGQGAGQPQHF
TRBJ2-1	-	TRBV18	-	TGTGCCAGCTCCCGCGGCCAGGGTGTTTTGGAGGGGCAGTTCTTC	CASSRGQGVLEGQFF
TRBJ2-7	-	TRBV6-6	few	TGTGCCAGCACAGATTCCTACGAGCAGTACTTC	CASTDSYEQYF
TRBJ2-5	TRBD1	TRBV7-8	few	TGTGCCAGCAGCTTCCGGGACAGGGCAGAGACCCAGTACTTC	CASSFRDRAETQYF
TRBJ2-7	TRBD1	TRBV15	-	TGTGCCACCAGCAGAGATGCAGGGGGCTACGAGCAGTACTTC	CATSRDAGGYEQYF
TRBJ2-5	-	TRBV7-9	few	TGTGCCAGCAGCTTTAGCGGACAAGAGACCCAGTACTTC	CASSFSGQETQYF
TRBJ1-1	TRBD1	TRBV19	-	TGTGCCAGTAGTATTGGGACAGGGAACACTGAAGCTTTCTTT	CASSIGTGNTEAFF
TRBJ2-3	TRBD2	TRBV29-1	-	TGCAGCGTTGGGAAACTAGCGGGAGGGATCACAGATACGCAGTATTTT	CSVGKLAGGITDTQYF
TRBJ1-1	-	TRBV15	-	TGTGCCACCAGCAGAGATCAGGGGACTGAAGCTTTCTTT	CATSRDQGTEAFF
TRBJ2-7	TRBD2	TRBV5-1	-	TGCGCCACCTCAGACCGGGGGGGTCACGAGCAGTACTTC	CATSDRGGHEQYF
TRBJ2-3	TRBD2	TRBV29-1	-	TGCAGCGTTGAAGATCATGGGGGGGGGAGCACAGATACGCAGTATTTT	CSVEDHGGGSTDTQYF
TRBJ2-1	-	TRBV7-9	-	TGTGCCAGCAGCTTGGCCGGGACTTTCTCCTACAATGAGCAGTTCTTC	CASSLAGTFSYNEQFF
TRBJ1-3	-	TRBV4-1	few	TGCGCCAGCAGCCAAGAACTAGGGTACTCTGGAAACACCATATATTTT	CASSQELGYSGNTIYF